One sample yielded the 16 T cell receptor beta chains listed below, sequenced in a study of CD8+CD57+ T cells in acquired aplastic anemia. Whoever was chosen for sequencing had shown CD8+CD57+ cell expansion by flow cytometry. Genomic DNA provided the template from which TCR beta VDJ and CDR3 profiles were obtained. In TCRdb, the reads were re-called with MiXCR into one record per CDR3 protein. The repertoire holds some 150,000 distinct CDR3 sequences, with around 48% as singletons. The sample taken for sequencing was sorted CD4+, CD8+, or CD8+CD57+ T cells (not recorded which) from PBMCs. The receptors derive from a human donor with aplastic anemia.

This clonotype was found a few times. The DNA of the CDR3 is TGTGCCAGTAGTCCGGGACAGGGGGGTCGGCAGTACTTC. This codes for CASSPGQGGRQYF. The gene calls are TRBV19 and TRBJ2-7, with 11 bases fitting TRBD1. In germline, CDR1 is LNHDA, CDR2 SQIVND (reference sequence). Unmatched junction bases numbered 6, after V lost 5 bases and J lost 9 bases. This CDR3 has 13 residues.

This clonotype showed up many times. The chain uses TRBV3-1 and TRBJ1-3; D is undetermined. This CDR3 comprises 13 residues. Germline-derived CDR1 and CDR2 are LGHDT and YNNKEL (reference sequence). Between the trimmed V and J ends, which lost 3 bases and 0 bases, there was a span of 3 bases. CDR3 sequence reads: CASSHDSGNTIYF. Here the CDR3 DNA reads TGTGCCAGCAGCCACGACTCTGGAAACACCATATATTTT.

This clonotype was observed many times. This chain uses TRBV5-6 with TRBJ2-1; tentatively, D is TRBD1 or TRBD2 (5 bases each). V lost 7 bases and J 3 bases, leaving 14 bases between the germline ends. From germline, CDR1 is SGHDT and CDR2 YYEEEE. The CDR3 length is 14 residues. The CDR3 nucleotides are TGTGCCAGCCTTCCTGGGACCTTCTACAATGAGCAGTTCTTC. Protein: CASLPGTFYNEQFF.

This clonotype was seen many times. V gene TRBV19 combines with J gene TRBJ1-4, with 10 bases lining up with TRBD1. Germline V gene sequence: CDR1 LNHDA, CDR2 SQIVND (reference sequence). This CDR3 contains 14 residues. J lost 7 bases, V lost 4 bases, and 3 bases had no gene match. CDR3 coding DNA: TGTGCCAGTAGTACGGGACAGGGGATTGAAAAACTGTTTTTT. This gives the protein CASSTGQGIEKLFF.

Ten or more counts support this clonotype. The rearrangement links TRBV12-3 or TRBV12-4 to TRBJ2-2; no clear D gene. CDR3 length: 12 residues. Trimming shortened V by 6 bases and J by 8 bases, and 10 bases separated the two germline ends. In DNA, the CDR3 is TGTGCCAGCAGCCCCGGATGGGGGGAGCTGTTTTTT. It codes for CASSPGWGELFF.

With respect to this clonotype: One base away lies a much larger clone, so this may be a sequencing read error. The V gene is TRBV6-1, the J gene TRBJ1-2, with unresolved D. Per germline, CDR1 MNHNS and CDR2 SASEGT. The CDR3 contains 13 residues. The V and J ends lost 1 base and 1 base respectively, with 4 bases between them. This chain's CDR3 is CASSEGVNYGYTF. CDR3 nucleotides: TGTGCCAGCAGTGAAGGGGTTAACTATGGCTACACCTTC.

This chain uses TRBV19 with TRBJ1-3; D is unresolved. This CDR3 has 12 residues. V was pared by 7 bases and J by 4 bases, with 8 bases between. Germline CDR1 reads LNHDA; CDR2 reads SQIVND (reference sequence). As DNA, the CDR3 is TGTGCCAGTAAGCCACAGGGAAACACCATATATTTT. Amino acids: CASKPQGNTIYF. The full variable domain, with the rest looked up from reference TRBV19 and TRBJ1-3, is DGGITQSPKYLFRKEGQNVTLSCEQNLNHDAMYWYRQDPGQGLRLIYYSQIVNDFQKGDIAEGYSVSREKKESFPLTVTSAQKNPTAFYLCASKPQGNTIYFGEGSWLTVV.

This clonotype was detected a few times. This chain connects TRBV7-2 to TRBJ1-3; D is unclear. Per the germline V gene, CDR1 is SGHTA and CDR2 is FQGNSA. V lost 5 bases to trimming and J lost 2 bases, with 10 bases between them. The CDR3 runs 14 residues. CDR3 coding DNA: TGTGCCAGCAGCCCCGTAACTCCTGGAAACACCATATATTTT. Amino acids: CASSPVTPGNTIYF.

This clonotype was observed many times. The rearrangement links TRBV7-2 to TRBJ1-5, with 11 bases matching TRBD1. There are 17 residues in the CDR3. The trim removed 1 base at V and 5 bases at J, leaving 7 bases unmatched. CDR1 and CDR2 from the germline V gene are SGHTA and FQGNSA. In DNA form, the CDR3 reads TGTGCCAGCAGCTTAGGGACAGGGGGCGCGGGTCATCAGCCCCAGCATTTT. Translation: CASSLGTGGAGHQPQHF.

This clonotype was seen at least ten times. The chain links TRBV5-1 to TRBJ2-3, with D unclear. V was cut by 2 bases and J by 9 bases, with 13 bases left in between. Germline CDR1 SGHRS, CDR2 YFSETQ. This CDR3 is built from 13 residues. CDR3 nucleotide sequence: TGCGCCAGCAGCTTTAGTCCATCCGCGACGCAGTATTTT. It yields the protein CASSFSPSATQYF.

This clonotype was seen at least ten times. The V gene is TRBV19, the J gene TRBJ1-2; possible D gene TRBD1, 6 bases. Germline-derived CDR1 and CDR2 are LNHDA and SQIVND (reference sequence). This CDR3 has 20 residues. Trimming shortened V by 3 bases and J by 1 base, and 27 bases separated the two germline ends. The chain's CDR3 is CASSIGFRGPPRHDNYGYTF. The DNA of the CDR3 is TGTGCCAGTAGTATCGGATTCCGGGGGCCCCCCCGCCACGATAACTATGGCTACACCTTC.

The table lists this clonotype with many counts. The chain links TRBV7-2 to TRBJ1-5; 9 bases are a match to TRBD1. Trimming at V came to 5 bases and at J to 2 bases, leaving 1 base not matched to a gene. This CDR3 comprises 14 residues. In germline, CDR1 is SGHTA, CDR2 FQGNSA. CDR3 sequence (DNA): TGTGCCAGCAGCCGGACAGGGGGCAATCAGCCCCAGCATTTT. Protein sequence: CASSRTGGNQPQHF.

This clonotype was observed at least ten times. CDR3 sequence: CASSALIAGANYGYTF. CDR3 in DNA: TGCGCCAGCAGCGCTCTCATTGCGGGGGCCAACTATGGCTACACCTTC. V gene TRBV4-1 combines with J gene TRBJ1-2; weak D call: TRBD1 (6 bases). This CDR3 contains 16 residues. Germline CDR1 reads MGHRA; CDR2 reads YSYEKL. Trimming cost V 5 bases and J 2 bases, with 18 bases left between them.

This clonotype was detected many times. The V gene is TRBV12-3 or TRBV12-4, the J gene TRBJ2-2; 7 nucleotides match TRBD1. The CDR3 loop spans 15 amino acids. Trimming took 6 bases from V and 0 from J; bases not matched to a gene: 4. This CDR3 is CASSRGQTNTGELFF. DNA of the CDR3: TGTGCCAGCAGCCGGGGACAGACGAACACCGGGGAGCTGTTTTTT.

This clonotype appeared many times. The rearrangement joins TRBV9 to TRBJ2-5; 8 nucleotides line up with TRBD2. J lost 5 bases, V lost 0 bases, and 9 bases had no gene match. Germline lookup yields CDR1 SGDLS and CDR2 YYNGEE. The CDR3 runs to 16 residues. The CDR3 coding sequence is TGTGCCAGCAGCGTAGGGGCCATTTTAGCGGGGGAGACCCAGTACTTC. This encodes CASSVGAILAGETQYF. Full variable domain (missing parts from reference TRBV9 and TRBJ2-5): DSGVTQTPKHLITATGQRVTLRCSPRSGDLSVYWYQQSLDQGLQFLIQYYNGEERAKGNILERFSAQQFPDLHSELNLSSLELGDSALYFCASSVGAILAGETQYFGPGTRLLVL.

As concerns this clonotype: This may stem from a read error, because a much larger clone lies one nucleotide away. The J gene is TRBJ1-5, the V gene TRBV3-1; D possibly corresponds to TRBD1 (5 bases). This CDR3 has 15 amino acids. Germline V gene sequence: CDR1 LGHDT, CDR2 YNNKEL (reference sequence). The CDR3 region has the DNA TGTGCCAGCAGCCAAGATTCGGCAGGGTATCAGTCCCAGCATTTT. Its protein product is CASSQDSAGYQSQHF.